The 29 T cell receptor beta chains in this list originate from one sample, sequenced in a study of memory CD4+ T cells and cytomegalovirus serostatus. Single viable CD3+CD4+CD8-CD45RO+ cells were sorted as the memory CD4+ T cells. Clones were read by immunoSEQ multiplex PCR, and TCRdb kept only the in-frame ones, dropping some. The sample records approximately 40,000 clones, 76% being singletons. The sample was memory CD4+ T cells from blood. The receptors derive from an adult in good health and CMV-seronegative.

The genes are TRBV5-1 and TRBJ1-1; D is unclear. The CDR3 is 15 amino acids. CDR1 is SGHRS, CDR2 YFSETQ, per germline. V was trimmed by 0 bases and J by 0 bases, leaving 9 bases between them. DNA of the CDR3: TGCGCCAGCAGCTTGGATCCAGCAATGAACACTGAAGCTTTCTTT. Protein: CASSLDPAMNTEAFF.

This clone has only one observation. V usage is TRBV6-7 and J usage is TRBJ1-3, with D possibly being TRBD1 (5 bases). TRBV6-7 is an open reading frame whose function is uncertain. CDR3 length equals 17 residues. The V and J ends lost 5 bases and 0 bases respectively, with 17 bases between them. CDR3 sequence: CASSATDFPNSGNTIYF. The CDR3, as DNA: TGTGCCAGCAGTGCGACAGACTTTCCTAACTCTGGAAACACCATATATTTT.

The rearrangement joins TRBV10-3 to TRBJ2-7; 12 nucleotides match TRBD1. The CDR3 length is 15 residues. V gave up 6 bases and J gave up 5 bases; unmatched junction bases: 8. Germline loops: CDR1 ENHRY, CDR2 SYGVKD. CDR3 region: CAISPGTGGMNEQYF. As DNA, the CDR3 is TGTGCCATCAGCCCCGGGACAGGGGGCATGAACGAGCAGTACTTC.

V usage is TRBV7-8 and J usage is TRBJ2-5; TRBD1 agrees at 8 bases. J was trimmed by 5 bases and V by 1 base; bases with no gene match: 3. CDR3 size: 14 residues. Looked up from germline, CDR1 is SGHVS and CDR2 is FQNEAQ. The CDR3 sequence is CASSLGQGSETQYF. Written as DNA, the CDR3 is TGTGCCAGCAGCTTAGGACAGGGGAGCGAGACCCAGTACTTC. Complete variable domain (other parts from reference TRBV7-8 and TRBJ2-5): GAGVSQSPRYKVAKRGQDVALRCDPISGHVSLFWYQQALGQGPEFLTYFQNEAQLDKSGLPSDRFFAERPEGSVSTLKIQRTQQEDSAVYLCASSLGQGSETQYFGPGTRLLVL.

In DNA form, the CDR3 reads TGTGCCAGCAGTTTTTCGCAGGGTGGTGAAAAACTGTTTTTT. It specifies CASSFSQGGEKLFF. The chain is built from TRBV28 and TRBJ1-4, with D possibly matching TRBD1 (5 bases). The CDR3 loop spans 14 amino acids. Germline V gives CDR1 MDHEN, CDR2 SYDVKM. The germline V and J ends were trimmed by 3 bases and 7 bases, with 12 bases remaining between them.

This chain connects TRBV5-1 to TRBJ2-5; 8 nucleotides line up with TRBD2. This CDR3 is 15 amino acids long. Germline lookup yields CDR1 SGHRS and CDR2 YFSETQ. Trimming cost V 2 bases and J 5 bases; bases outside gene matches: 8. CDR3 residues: CASSFSGGPGETQYF. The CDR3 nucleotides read TGCGCCAGCAGCTTTTCGGGGGGGCCCGGGGAGACCCAGTACTTC.

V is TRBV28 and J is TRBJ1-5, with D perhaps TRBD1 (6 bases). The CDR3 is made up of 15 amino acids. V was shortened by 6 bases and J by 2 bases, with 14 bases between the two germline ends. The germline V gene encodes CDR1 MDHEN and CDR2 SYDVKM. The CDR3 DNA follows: TGTGCCAGCAGGGCAGCGGGGGGGCGCAATCAGCCCCAGCATTTT. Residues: CASRAAGGRNQPQHF.

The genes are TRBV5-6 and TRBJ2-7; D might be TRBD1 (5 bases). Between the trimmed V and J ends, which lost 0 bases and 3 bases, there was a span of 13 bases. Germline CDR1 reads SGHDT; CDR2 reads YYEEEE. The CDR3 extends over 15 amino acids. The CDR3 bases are TGTGCCAGCAGCTTGGCCAAGGGGCTAGTCTACGAGCAGTACTTC. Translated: CASSLAKGLVYEQYF.

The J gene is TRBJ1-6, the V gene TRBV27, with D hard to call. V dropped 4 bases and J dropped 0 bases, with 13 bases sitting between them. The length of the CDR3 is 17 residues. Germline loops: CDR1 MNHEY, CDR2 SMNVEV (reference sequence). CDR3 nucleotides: TGTGCCAGCAGTTGGGATTGGAACCTCTCCTATAATTCACCCCTCCACTTT. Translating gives CASSWDWNLSYNSPLHF.

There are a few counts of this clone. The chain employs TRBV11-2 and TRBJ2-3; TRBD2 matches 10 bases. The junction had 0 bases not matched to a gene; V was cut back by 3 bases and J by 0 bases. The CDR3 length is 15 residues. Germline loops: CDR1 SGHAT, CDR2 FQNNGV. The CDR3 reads CASSLGLASTDTQYF. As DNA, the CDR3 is TGTGCCAGCAGCTTGGGACTAGCGAGCACAGATACGCAGTATTTT.

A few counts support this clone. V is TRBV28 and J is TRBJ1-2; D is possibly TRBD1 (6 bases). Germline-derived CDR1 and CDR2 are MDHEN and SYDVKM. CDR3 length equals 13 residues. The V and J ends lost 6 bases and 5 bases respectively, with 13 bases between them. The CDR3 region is CASRTGTTYGYTF. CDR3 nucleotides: TGTGCCAGCAGAACCGGGACAACTTATGGCTACACCTTC.

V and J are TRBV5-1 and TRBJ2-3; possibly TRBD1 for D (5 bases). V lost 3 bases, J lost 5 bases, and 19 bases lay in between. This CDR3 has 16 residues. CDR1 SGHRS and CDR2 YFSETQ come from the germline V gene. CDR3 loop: CASSSLVRVAQDTQYF. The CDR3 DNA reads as TGCGCCAGCAGCTCCCTTGTCAGGGTGGCTCAAGATACGCAGTATTTT.

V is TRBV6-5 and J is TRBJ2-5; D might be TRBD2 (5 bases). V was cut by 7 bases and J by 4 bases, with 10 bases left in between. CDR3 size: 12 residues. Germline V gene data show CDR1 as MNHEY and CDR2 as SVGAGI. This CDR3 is CASTPGGETQYF. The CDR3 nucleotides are TGTGCCAGCACCCCCGGAGGAGAGACCCAGTACTTC.

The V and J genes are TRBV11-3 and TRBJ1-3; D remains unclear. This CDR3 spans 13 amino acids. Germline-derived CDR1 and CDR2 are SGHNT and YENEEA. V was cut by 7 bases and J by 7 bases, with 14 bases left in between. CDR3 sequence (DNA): TGTGCCAGCACCTCAACAGTCGGGAACACCATATATTTT. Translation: CASTSTVGNTIYF.

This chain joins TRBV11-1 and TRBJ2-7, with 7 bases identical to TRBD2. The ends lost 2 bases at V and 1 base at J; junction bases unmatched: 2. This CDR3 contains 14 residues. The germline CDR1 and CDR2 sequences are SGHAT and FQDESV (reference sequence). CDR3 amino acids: CASSLMRGSYEQYF. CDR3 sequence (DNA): TGTGCCAGCAGCTTAATGCGGGGGTCCTACGAGCAGTACTTC.

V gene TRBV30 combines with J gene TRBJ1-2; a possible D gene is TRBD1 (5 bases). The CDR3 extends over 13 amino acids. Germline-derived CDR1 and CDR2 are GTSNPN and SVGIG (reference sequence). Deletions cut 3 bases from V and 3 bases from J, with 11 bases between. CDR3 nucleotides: TGTGCCTGGAGCACCCTCAGGGACTATGGCTACACCTTC. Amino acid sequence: CAWSTLRDYGYTF.

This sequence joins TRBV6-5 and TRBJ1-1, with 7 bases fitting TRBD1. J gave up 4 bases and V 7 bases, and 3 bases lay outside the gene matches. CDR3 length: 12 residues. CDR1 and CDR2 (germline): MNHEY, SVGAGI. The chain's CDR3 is CASKGQFTEAFF. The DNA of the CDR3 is TGTGCCAGCAAGGGACAGTTCACTGAAGCTTTCTTT.

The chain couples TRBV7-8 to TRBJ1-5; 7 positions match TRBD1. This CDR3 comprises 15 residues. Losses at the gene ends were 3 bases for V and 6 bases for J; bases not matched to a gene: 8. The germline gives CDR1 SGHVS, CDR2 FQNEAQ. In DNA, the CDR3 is TGTGCCAGCAGCTTGGACGCAGGGGGGAGTCAGCCCCAGCATTTT. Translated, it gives CASSLDAGGSQPQHF.

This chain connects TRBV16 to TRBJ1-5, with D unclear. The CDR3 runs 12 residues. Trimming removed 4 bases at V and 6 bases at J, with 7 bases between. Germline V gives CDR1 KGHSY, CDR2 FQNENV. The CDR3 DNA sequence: TGTGCCAGCAGCCGATCAATTCAGCCCCAGCATTTT. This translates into CASSRSIQPQHF. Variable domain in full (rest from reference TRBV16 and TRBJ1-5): GEEVAQTPKHLVRGEGQKAKLYCAPIKGHSYVFWYQQVLKNEFKFLISFQNENVFDETGMPKERFSAKCLPNSPCSLEIQATKLEDSAVYFCASSRSIQPQHFGDGTRLSIL.

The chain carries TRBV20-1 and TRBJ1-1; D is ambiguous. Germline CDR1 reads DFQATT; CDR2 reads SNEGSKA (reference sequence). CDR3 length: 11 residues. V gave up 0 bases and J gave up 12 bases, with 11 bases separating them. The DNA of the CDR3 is TGCAGTGCTAGAGATATCTCGGGATCTTTCTTT. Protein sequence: CSARDISGSFF.

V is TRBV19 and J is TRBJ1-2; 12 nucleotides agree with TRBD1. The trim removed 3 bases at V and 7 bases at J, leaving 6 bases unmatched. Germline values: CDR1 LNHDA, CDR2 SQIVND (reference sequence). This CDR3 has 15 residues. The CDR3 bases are TGTGCCAGTAGTATCGCCGGGACAGGGGGCTTTGGCTACACCTTC. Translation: CASSIAGTGGFGYTF.

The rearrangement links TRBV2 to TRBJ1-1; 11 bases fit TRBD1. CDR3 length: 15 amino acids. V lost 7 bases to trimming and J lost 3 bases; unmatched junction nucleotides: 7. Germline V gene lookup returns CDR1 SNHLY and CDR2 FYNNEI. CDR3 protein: CASMPRGQGDTEAFF. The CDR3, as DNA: TGTGCCAGCATGCCTAGGGGACAGGGGGACACTGAAGCTTTCTTT.

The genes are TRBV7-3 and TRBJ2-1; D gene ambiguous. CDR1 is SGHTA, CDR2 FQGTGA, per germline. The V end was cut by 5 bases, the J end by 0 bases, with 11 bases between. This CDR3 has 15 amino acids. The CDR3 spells CASSPGGSSYNEQFF. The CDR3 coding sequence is TGTGCCAGCAGCCCCGGCGGTAGCTCCTACAATGAGCAGTTCTTC.

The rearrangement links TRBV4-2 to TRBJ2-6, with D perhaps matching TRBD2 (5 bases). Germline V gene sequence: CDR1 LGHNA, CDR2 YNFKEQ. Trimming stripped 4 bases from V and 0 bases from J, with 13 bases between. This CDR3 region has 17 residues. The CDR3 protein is CASSPRLRASGANVLTF. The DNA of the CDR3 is TGTGCCAGCAGCCCTCGGTTGAGGGCCTCTGGGGCCAACGTCCTGACTTTC.

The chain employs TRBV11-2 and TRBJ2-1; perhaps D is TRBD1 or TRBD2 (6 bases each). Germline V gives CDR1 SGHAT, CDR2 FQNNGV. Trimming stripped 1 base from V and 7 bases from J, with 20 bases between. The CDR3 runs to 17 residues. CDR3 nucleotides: TGTGCCAGCAGCTTAGGAGGGGGGCACCTACGGAGGAATGAGCAGTTCTTC. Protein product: CASSLGGGHLRRNEQFF.

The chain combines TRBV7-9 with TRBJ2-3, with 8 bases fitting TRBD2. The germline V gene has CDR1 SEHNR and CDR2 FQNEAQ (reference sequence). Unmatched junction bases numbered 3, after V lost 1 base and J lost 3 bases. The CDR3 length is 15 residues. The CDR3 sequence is CASSLGSGVTDTQYF. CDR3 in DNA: TGTGCCAGCAGCTTAGGTAGCGGGGTTACAGATACGCAGTATTTT.

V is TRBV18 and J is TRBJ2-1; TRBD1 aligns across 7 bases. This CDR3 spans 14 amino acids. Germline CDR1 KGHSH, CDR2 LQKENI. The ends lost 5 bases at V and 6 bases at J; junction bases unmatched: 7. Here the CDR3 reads CASSSDRNFNEQFF. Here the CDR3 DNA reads TGTGCCAGCTCATCGGACAGGAACTTCAATGAGCAGTTCTTC. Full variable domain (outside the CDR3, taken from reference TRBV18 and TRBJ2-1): NAGVMQNPRHLVRRRGQEARLRCSPMKGHSHVYWYRQLPEEGLKFMVYLQKENIIDESGMPKERFSAEFPKEGPSILRIQQVVRGDSAAYFCASSSDRNFNEQFFGPGTRLTVL.

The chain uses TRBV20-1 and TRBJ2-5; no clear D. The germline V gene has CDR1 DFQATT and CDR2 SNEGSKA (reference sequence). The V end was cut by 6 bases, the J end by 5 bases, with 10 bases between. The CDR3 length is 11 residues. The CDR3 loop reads CSAQILETQYF. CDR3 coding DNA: TGCAGTGCCCAAATCTTGGAGACCCAGTACTTC.

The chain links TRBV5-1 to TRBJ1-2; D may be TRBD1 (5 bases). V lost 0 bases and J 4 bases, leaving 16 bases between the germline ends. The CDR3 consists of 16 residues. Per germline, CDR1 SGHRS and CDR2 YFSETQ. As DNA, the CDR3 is TGCGCCAGCAGCTTGGATTACGGGGACTCCGGCTATGGCTACACCTTC. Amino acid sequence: CASSLDYGDSGYGYTF.